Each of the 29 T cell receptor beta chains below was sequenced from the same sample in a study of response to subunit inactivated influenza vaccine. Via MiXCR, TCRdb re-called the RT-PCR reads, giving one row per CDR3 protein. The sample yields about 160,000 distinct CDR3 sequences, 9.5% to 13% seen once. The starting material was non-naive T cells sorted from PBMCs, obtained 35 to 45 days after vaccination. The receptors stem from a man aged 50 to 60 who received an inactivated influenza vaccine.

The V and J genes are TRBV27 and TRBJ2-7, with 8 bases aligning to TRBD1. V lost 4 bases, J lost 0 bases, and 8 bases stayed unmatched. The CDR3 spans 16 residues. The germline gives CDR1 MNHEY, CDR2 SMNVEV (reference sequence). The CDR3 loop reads CASSSSGGWISYEQYF. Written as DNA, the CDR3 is TGTGCCAGCAGTTCCTCAGGGGGCTGGATCTCCTACGAGCAGTACTTC.

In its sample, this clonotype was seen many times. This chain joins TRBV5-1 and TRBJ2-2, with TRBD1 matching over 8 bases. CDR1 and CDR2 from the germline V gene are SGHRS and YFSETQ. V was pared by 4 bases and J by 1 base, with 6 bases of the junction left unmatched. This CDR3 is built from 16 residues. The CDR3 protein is CASSKTGAVNTGELFF. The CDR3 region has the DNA TGCGCCAGCAGCAAGACAGGGGCGGTGAACACCGGGGAGCTGTTTTTT.

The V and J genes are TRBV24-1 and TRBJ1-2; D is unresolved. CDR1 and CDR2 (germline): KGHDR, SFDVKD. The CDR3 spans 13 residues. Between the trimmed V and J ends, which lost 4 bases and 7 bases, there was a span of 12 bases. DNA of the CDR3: TGTGCCACCAGTGACTTCGGACCTGGTGGCTACACCTTC. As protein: CATSDFGPGGYTF.

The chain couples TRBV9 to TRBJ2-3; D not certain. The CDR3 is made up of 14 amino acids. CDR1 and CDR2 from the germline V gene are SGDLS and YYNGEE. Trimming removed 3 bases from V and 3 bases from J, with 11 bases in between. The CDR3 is CASSGLGITDTQYF. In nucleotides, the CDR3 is TGTGCCAGCAGCGGACTCGGTATAACAGATACGCAGTATTTT.

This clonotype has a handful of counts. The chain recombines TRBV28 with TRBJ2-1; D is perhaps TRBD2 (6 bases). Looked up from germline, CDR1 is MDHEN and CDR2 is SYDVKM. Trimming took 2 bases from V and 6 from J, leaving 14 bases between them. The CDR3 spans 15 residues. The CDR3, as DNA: TGTGCCAGCAGTTTACAGGTATGGGGAGGCAATGAGCAGTTCTTC. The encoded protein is CASSLQVWGGNEQFF.

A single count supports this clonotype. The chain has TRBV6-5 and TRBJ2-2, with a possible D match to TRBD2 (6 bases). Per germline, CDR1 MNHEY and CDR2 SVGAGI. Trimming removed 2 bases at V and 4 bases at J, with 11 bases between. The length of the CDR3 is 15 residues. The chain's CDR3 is CASSYVGGATGELFF. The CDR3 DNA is TGTGCCAGCAGTTACGTCGGGGGAGCCACCGGGGAGCTGTTTTTT.

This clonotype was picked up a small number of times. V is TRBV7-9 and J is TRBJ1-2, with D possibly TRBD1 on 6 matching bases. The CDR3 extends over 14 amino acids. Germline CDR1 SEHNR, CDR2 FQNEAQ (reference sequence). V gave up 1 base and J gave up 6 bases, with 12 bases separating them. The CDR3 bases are TGTGCCAGCAGCTTAGGTCAGGGGCGCGATGGCTACACCTTC. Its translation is CASSLGQGRDGYTF. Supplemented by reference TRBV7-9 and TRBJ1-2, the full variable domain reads DTGVSQNPRHKITKRGQNVTFRCDPISEHNRLYWYRQTLGQGPEFLTYFQNEAQLEKSRLLSDRFSAERPKGSFSTLEIQRTEQGDSAMYLCASSLGQGRDGYTFGSGTRLTVV.

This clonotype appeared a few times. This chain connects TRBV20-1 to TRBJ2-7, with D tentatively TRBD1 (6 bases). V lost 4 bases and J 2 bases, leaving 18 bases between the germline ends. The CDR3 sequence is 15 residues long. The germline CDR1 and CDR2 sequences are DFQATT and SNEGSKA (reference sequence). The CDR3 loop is CSATTTGKVPYEQYF. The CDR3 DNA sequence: TGCAGTGCTACCACCACAGGGAAAGTCCCCTACGAGCAGTACTTC.

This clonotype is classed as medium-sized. The CDR3 nucleotides are TGTGCCAGCGCGCCCATGGCAACTAATGAAAAACTGTTTTTT. Its protein product is CASAPMATNEKLFF. The genes are TRBV7-2 and TRBJ1-4; no firm D call. Germline values: CDR1 SGHTA, CDR2 FQGNSA. Between the trimmed V and J ends, which lost 8 bases and 0 bases, there was a span of 10 bases. The CDR3 is 14 residues long.

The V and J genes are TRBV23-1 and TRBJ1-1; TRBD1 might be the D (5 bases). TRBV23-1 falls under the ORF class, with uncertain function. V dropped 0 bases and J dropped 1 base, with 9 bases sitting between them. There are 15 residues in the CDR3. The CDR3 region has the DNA TGCGCCAGCAGTCAATCTGAGGGACCGAACACTGAAGCTTTCTTT. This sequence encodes CASSQSEGPNTEAFF.

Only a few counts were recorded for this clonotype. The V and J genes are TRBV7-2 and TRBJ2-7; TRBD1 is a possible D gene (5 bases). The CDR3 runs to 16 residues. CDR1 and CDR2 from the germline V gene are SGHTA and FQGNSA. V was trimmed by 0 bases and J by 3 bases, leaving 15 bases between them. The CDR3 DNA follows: TGTGCCAGCAGCTTAGCGTTATCAGGGCCGTACTACGAGCAGTACTTC. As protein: CASSLALSGPYYEQYF.

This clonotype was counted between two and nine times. The chain's CDR3 is CASSLRAGAEAFF. The CDR3 nucleotides are TGTGCCAGCAGCCTGAGGGCGGGCGCTGAAGCTTTCTTT. The V call is TRBV3-1, the J call TRBJ1-1; D is unresolved. V gave up 4 bases and J gave up 6 bases, with 12 bases separating them. In germline, CDR1 is LGHDT, CDR2 YNNKEL (reference sequence). CDR3 length: 13 amino acids.

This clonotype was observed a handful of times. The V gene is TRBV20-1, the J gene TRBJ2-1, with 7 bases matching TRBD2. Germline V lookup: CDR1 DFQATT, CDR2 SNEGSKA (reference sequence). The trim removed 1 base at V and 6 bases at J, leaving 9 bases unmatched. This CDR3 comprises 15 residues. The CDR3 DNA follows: TGCAGTGCTAGAGGAGACGCGGGAGTTGTCAATGAGCAGTTCTTC. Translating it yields CSARGDAGVVNEQFF.

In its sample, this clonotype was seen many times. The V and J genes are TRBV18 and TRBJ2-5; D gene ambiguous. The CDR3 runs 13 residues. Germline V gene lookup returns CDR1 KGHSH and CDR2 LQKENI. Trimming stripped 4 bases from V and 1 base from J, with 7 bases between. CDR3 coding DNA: TGTGCCAGCTCACAGGGTATCCAAGAGACCCAGTACTTC. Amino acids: CASSQGIQETQYF.

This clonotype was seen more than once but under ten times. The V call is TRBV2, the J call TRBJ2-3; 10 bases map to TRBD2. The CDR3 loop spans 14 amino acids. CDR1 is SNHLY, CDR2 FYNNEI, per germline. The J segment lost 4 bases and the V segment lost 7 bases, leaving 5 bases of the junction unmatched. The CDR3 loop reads CASNRGLAPDTQYF. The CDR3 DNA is TGTGCCAGCAACCGGGGACTAGCGCCAGATACGCAGTATTTT.

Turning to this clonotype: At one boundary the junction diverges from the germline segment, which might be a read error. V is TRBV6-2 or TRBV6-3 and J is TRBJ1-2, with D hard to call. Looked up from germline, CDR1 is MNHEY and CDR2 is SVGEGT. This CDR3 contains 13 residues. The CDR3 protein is CASSDKDNYRYTF. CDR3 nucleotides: TGTGCCAGCAGTGACAAGGATAACTATCGCTACACCTTC.

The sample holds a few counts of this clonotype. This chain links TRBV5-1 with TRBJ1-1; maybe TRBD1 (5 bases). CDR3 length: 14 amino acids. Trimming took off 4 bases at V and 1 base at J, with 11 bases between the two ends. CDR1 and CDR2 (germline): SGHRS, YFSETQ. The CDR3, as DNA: TGCGCCAGCAGCATACAGGCCACGAACACTGAAGCTTTCTTT. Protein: CASSIQATNTEAFF. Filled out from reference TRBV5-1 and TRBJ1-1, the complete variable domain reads KAGVTQTPRYLIKTRGQQVTLSCSPISGHRSVSWYQQTPGQGLQFLFEYFSETQRNKGNFPGRFSGRQFSNSRSEMNVSTLELGDSALYLCASSIQATNTEAFFGQGTRLTVV.

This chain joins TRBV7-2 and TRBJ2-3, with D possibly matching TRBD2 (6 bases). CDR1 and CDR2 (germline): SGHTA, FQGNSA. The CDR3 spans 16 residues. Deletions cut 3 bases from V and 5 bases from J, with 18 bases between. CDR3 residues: CASSFWSSWTKDTQYF. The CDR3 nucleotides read TGTGCCAGCAGCTTTTGGTCTAGCTGGACTAAAGATACGCAGTATTTT. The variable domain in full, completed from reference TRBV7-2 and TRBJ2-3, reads GAGVSQSPSNKVTEKGKDVELRCDPISGHTALYWYRQSLGQGLEFLIYFQGNSAPDKSGLPSDRFSAERTGGSVSTLTIQRTQQEDSAVYLCASSFWSSWTKDTQYFGPGTRLTVL.

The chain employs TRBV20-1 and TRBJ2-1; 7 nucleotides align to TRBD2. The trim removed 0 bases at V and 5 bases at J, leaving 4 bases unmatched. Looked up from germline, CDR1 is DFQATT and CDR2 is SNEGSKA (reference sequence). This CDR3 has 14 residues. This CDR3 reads CSARDSRGNNEQFF. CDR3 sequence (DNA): TGCAGTGCTAGAGATTCGCGGGGGAACAATGAGCAGTTCTTC.

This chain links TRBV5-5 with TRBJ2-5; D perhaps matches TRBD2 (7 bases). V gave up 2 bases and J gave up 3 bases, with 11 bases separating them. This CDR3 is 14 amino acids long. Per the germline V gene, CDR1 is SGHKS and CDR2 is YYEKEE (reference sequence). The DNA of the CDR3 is TGTGCCAGCAGCTTCGGGGGGCTCAAAGAGACCCAGTACTTC. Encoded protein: CASSFGGLKETQYF.

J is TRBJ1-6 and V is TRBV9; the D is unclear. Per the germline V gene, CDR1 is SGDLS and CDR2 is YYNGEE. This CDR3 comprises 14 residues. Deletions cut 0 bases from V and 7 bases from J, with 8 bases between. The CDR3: CASSVARANSPLHF. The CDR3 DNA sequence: TGTGCCAGCAGCGTAGCCCGTGCAAATTCACCCCTCCACTTT.

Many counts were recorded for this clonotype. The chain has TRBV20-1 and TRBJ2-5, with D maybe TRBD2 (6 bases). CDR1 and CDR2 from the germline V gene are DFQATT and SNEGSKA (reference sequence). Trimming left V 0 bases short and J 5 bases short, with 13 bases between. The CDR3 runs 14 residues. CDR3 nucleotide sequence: TGCAGTGCTAGAGAAGCGGGCAATGATGAGACCCAGTACTTC. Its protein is CSAREAGNDETQYF.

CDR3 loop: CATSTQGNTIYF. Written as DNA, the CDR3 is TGTGCCACCAGCACCCAGGGGAACACCATATATTTT. The chain carries TRBV15 and TRBJ1-3; a possible D gene is TRBD1 (6 bases). The CDR3 loop spans 12 amino acids. CDR1 is LNHNV, CDR2 YYDKDF, per germline (reference sequence). The V end lost 4 bases, the J end lost 7 bases, and 8 bases lay between the germline ends.

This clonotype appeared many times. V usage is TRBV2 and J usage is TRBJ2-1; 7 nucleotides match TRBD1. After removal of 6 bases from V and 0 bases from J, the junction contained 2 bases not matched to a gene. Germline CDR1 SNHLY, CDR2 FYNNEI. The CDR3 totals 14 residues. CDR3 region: CASRRQGSYNEQFF. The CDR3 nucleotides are TGTGCCAGCAGACGACAGGGCTCCTACAATGAGCAGTTCTTC.

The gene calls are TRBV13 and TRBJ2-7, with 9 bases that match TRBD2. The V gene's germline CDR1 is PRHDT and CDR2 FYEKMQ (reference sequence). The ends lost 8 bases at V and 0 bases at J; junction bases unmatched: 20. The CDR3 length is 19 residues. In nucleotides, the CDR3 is TGTGCCAGCCCCGATAGCGGGGGACAGCCCCTTACGAGCTCCTACGAGCAGTACTTC. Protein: CASPDSGGQPLTSSYEQYF.

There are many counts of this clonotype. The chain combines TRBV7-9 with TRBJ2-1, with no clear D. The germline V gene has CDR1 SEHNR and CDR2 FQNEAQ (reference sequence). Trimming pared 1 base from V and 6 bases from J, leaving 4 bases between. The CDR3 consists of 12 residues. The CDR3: CASSLVGNEQFF. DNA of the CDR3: TGTGCCAGCAGCTTAGTGGGCAATGAGCAGTTCTTC.

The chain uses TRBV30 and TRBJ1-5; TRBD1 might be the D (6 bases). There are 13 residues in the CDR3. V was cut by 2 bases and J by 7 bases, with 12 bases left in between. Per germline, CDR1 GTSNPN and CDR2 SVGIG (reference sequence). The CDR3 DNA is TGTGCCTGGAGTTCAGGGGCTGGGCAGCCCCAGCATTTT. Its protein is CAWSSGAGQPQHF.

The CDR3 is CASSFGTSRGEQYF. The DNA of the CDR3 is TGTGCCAGCAGTTTTGGGACCTCGCGGGGGGAGCAGTACTTC. J is TRBJ2-7 and V is TRBV27; 7 positions agree with TRBD2. Trimming took 3 bases from V and 7 from J; bases not matched to a gene: 9. Germline V CDR1 and CDR2: MNHEY, SMNVEV (reference sequence). CDR3 length equals 14 residues.

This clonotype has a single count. The DNA for the CDR3 is TGTGCCAGCAGCTTAGGGCGGGCTAGCGGGGCACCAGATACGCAGTATTTT. It is translated as CASSLGRASGAPDTQYF. This chain links TRBV11-2 with TRBJ2-3; 9 nucleotides align to TRBD2. Germline trimming cut 1 base from V and 4 bases from J; bases unmatched to any gene: 9. Germline V gene lookup returns CDR1 SGHAT and CDR2 FQNNGV. The CDR3 is made up of 17 amino acids.